This TCR beta chain was identified in a study of OX40 agonist ivuxolimab in advanced cancers. About the research overall: Prior anti-PD-1, anti-PD-L1 or anti-CTLA-4 therapy did not bar entry, and about 40% had some.

Sequencing used immunoSEQ multiplex PCR; TCRdb keeps in-frame clones, though not all of them. The sample holds over 50,000 clones, about 89% seen once. General study results and limits: Circulating CD4+ and CD8+ T cells showed clonal expansion by week 6 at 0.1 to 3.0 mg/kg.

This clone was found once. As yet, its antigen is unknown. The CDR3 runs 13 residues. The V gene's germline CDR1 is KGHSH and CDR2 LQKENI. Deletions cut 2 bases from V and 2 bases from J, with 6 bases between. V is TRBV18 and J is TRBJ2-5; D is undetermined. This TCR derives from an adult with an advanced solid tumor such as melanoma, head and neck, liver or kidney cancer. The material sequenced was CD4+ or CD8+ T cells sorted from blood, taken in a trial of the OX40 agonist ivuxolimab. The CDR3 loop reads CASSPTLQETQYF. For the CDR3, the DNA is TGTGCCAGCTCACCAACATTACAAGAGACCCAGTACTTC. Full variable domain (rest looked up from reference TRBV18 and TRBJ2-5): NAGVMQNPRHLVRRRGQEARLRCSPMKGHSHVYWYRQLPEEGLKFMVYLQKENIIDESGMPKERFSAEFPKEGPSILRIQQVVRGDSAAYFCASSPTLQETQYFGPGTRLLVL.